Sequencing of this TCR beta chain was carried out in a study of regulatory T cells in long-lasting Graves disease. This clonotype was counted between two and nine times. Construction of the TCR beta libraries employed iRepertoire HTBI primers in conjunction with Arm-PCR of CDR3 regions. TCRdb analysed the multiplex PCR reads with MiXCR anew, one entry per CDR3 protein. The profile shows hundreds of thousands of distinct CDR3 sequences, more than 15% of them singletons. As for time point: newly diagnosed GD, antithyroid drugs for less than 3 months. The TCR library was made from RNA extracted from PBMCs. Per germline, CDR1 LNHNV and CDR2 YYDKDF (reference sequence). The CDR3 length is 13 residues. With 0 bases removed from V and 6 bases from J, the gap between germline ends came to 8 bases. This same sample was also part of a study on T cells in Graves' hyperthyroidism and ophthalmopathy. From that second work: Within blood appeared most thyroid clonotypes that had expanded above 0.001.

The sequences come from peripheral blood mononuclear cells (PBMCs), collected at new diagnosis, from a patient treated with antithyroid drugs. The V call is TRBV15, the J call TRBJ1-1; D gene unclear. The clonotype comes from a woman aged 35-65 years with Graves disease. CDR3 DNA: TGTGCCACCAGCAGAGATCTCAGCGCTGAAGCTTTCTTT. Amino acid sequence: CATSRDLSAEAFF.